Sequencing of this TCR beta chain was carried out in a study of Ad26.COV2.S vaccination and SARS-CoV-2 variants. Background on the study: By the intramuscular route, Ad26.COV2.S was given once, or twice 56 days apart.

Treatment given: about 20 received Ad26.COV2.S at low or high dose, single or two shots; a few received placebo; per-sample allocation not given. Sampling occurred on day 63 after the first vaccine or placebo injection. A note on this clone: Its antigen is currently unknown.

CDR1 and CDR2 (germline): MDHEN, SYDVKM. This CDR3 spans 16 amino acids. With V trimmed by 7 bases and J by 3 bases, 12 bases remained unmatched. Clones were read by immunoSEQ multiplex PCR, and TCRdb kept only the in-frame ones, dropping some. This sample has hundreds of thousands of clones, with roughly 84% found just once. Study results and caveats: The analyses of TCR breadth and depth may have understated the size of total T cell responses.

The receptor was isolated from a person between 18 and 59 years old who received the Ad26.COV2.S COVID-19 vaccine or a placebo. Material: peripheral blood, obtained in a trial of Ad26.COV2.S vaccine versus placebo. The V call is TRBV28, the J call TRBJ1-5, with 7 nucleotides matching TRBD1. CDR3: CASIPRGQPDNQPQHF. DNA of the CDR3: TGTGCCAGCATTCCTAGGGGACAGCCAGACAATCAGCCCCAGCATTTT.